The next 18 T cell receptor beta chains were all read from a single sample in a study of vaccination and CD4 T cells after COVID-19. Treatment indicated: roughly ten-day PBMC culture with coronavirus spike peptide pools or control peptides (ViraFEST assay). Oncomine TCR Beta short-read sequencing was applied to DNA from cultured CD4+ T cells. TCRdb called the PCR reads again in MiXCR, with one record for every CDR3 protein. The sample shows roughly 20,000 distinct CDR3 sequences, 45% to 50% of them seen only once. These receptors' targets are unknown. The specimen sequenced was CD4+ T cells from blood, cultured in vitro. These receptors were collected from a human donor who had recovered from COVID-19.

This clonotype has just a few counts. The genes are TRBV7-7 and TRBJ2-3; 8 nucleotides agree with TRBD2. Germline V gives CDR1 SSHAT, CDR2 FNYEAQ (reference sequence). This CDR3 is 15 amino acids long. J lost 2 bases, V lost 1 base, and 2 bases had no gene match. The CDR3 here is CASSLVAGNTDTQYF. CDR3 bases: TGTGCCAGCAGCTTAGTAGCGGGAAACACAGATACGCAGTATTTT.

This chain joins TRBV7-2 and TRBJ2-3; D call uncertain. Germline CDR1 is SGHTA and CDR2 is FQGNSA. Trimming took off 2 bases at V and 4 bases at J, with 7 bases between the two ends. The CDR3 length is 13 residues. CDR3 coding DNA: TGTGCCAGCAGCTTAAAATTCGCAGATACGCAGTATTTT. Protein product: CASSLKFADTQYF.

This clonotype was seen more than once but under ten times. The chain uses TRBV6-5 and TRBJ1-2, with 11 bases matching TRBD1. The CDR3 length is 17 residues. The germline V gene has CDR1 MNHEY and CDR2 SVGAGI. J gave up 4 bases and V 0 bases, and 7 bases lay outside the gene matches. The CDR3 here is CASSYSSGTGGSYGYTF. The CDR3 DNA follows: TGTGCCAGCAGTTACTCATCCGGGACAGGGGGGAGCTATGGCTACACCTTC.

The chain joins TRBV7-2 to TRBJ1-5; tentatively, D is TRBD1 (5 bases). This CDR3 has 13 amino acids. The V end was cut by 5 bases, the J end by 5 bases, with 10 bases between. Germline lookup yields CDR1 SGHTA and CDR2 FQGNSA. The CDR3 DNA reads TGTGCCAGCAGCCCCCAGGGAGATCAGCCCCAGCATTTT. Amino acids: CASSPQGDQPQHF.

J is TRBJ1-2 and V is TRBV30; the D gene is possibly TRBD1 (5 bases). Germline CDR1 GTSNPN, CDR2 SVGIG (reference sequence). The CDR3 runs to 14 residues. The ends were cut back, 2 bases at V and 0 bases at J, with 10 bases in the middle. CDR3 sequence (DNA): TGTGCCTGGAGTCGGGACCGGACTAACTATGGCTACACCTTC. Residues: CAWSRDRTNYGYTF.

The rearrangement links TRBV5-1 to TRBJ2-5, with D perhaps being TRBD1 or TRBD2 (5 bases each). Germline values: CDR1 SGHRS, CDR2 YFSETQ. The CDR3 contains 14 residues. Trimming stripped 3 bases from V and 3 bases from J, with 12 bases between. The CDR3 nucleotides read TGCGCCAGCAGCTCGCAGGGAGAAGAAGAGACCCAGTACTTC. It specifies CASSSQGEEETQYF.

The chain has TRBV5-1 and TRBJ1-1; D is perhaps TRBD1 (5 bases). Germline-derived CDR1 and CDR2 are SGHRS and YFSETQ. Trimming stripped 3 bases from V and 5 bases from J, with 11 bases between. The CDR3 is 13 amino acids. CDR3 loop: CASSSGGGTEAFF. DNA of the CDR3: TGCGCCAGCAGCTCCGGGGGTGGGACTGAAGCTTTCTTT.

This clonotype was found a few times. The CDR3 is CASTRQGQGGGYTF. The CDR3 DNA reads TGTGCCAGCACAAGACAGGGTCAGGGTGGTGGCTACACCTTC. The chain has TRBV6-2 or TRBV6-3 and TRBJ1-2; TRBD1 matches at 7 bases. The CDR3 contains 14 residues. Losses at the gene ends were 7 bases for V and 7 bases for J; bases not matched to a gene: 12. Germline CDR1 reads MNHEY; CDR2 reads SVGEGT.

The V gene is TRBV20-1, the J gene TRBJ2-5; 8 nucleotides align to TRBD1. The CDR3 length is 12 residues. Germline CDR1 and CDR2: DFQATT and SNEGSKA (reference sequence). J gave up 5 bases and V 4 bases, and 3 bases lay outside the gene matches. The CDR3 loop is CSATGGAETQYF. CDR3 nucleotides: TGCAGTGCTACAGGGGGCGCTGAGACCCAGTACTTC.

This chain links TRBV6-2 or TRBV6-3 with TRBJ2-3; D ambiguous. Germline V lookup: CDR1 MNHEY, CDR2 SVGEGT. Between the trimmed V and J ends, which lost 2 bases and 0 bases, there was a span of 15 bases. The CDR3 loop spans 17 amino acids. DNA for the CDR3: TGTGCCAGCAGTTACCCCGGGTCGTGGGAAAGCACAGATACGCAGTATTTT. This gives the protein CASSYPGSWESTDTQYF.

V usage is TRBV5-5 and J usage is TRBJ1-6, with TRBD1 matching 7 bases. Per the germline V gene, CDR1 is SGHKS and CDR2 is YYEKEE (reference sequence). The junction had 13 bases not matched to a gene; V was cut back by 4 bases and J by 9 bases. The CDR3 loop spans 16 amino acids. The CDR3 DNA follows: TGTGCCAGCAGCCGCCCGACAGGGAATGAGGGTTCACCCCTCCACTTT. Protein sequence: CASSRPTGNEGSPLHF.

This clonotype has just a few counts. The chain recombines TRBV7-9 with TRBJ2-3; no definite D call. This CDR3 region has 12 residues. In germline, CDR1 is SEHNR, CDR2 FQNEAQ (reference sequence). Trimming pared 1 base from V and 7 bases from J, leaving 6 bases between. CDR3 sequence (DNA): TGTGCCAGCAGCTTAGGGATGCATACGCAGTATTTT. It yields the protein CASSLGMHTQYF.

This chain links TRBV20-1 with TRBJ2-7, with D maybe TRBD1 (5 bases). CDR1 and CDR2 (germline): DFQATT, SNEGSKA (reference sequence). The CDR3 spans 14 residues. V was clipped by 1 base and J by 1 base, with 11 bases between them. The CDR3 protein is CSARVRGSSYEQYF. The CDR3 bases are TGCAGTGCTAGAGTAAGGGGCAGTTCCTACGAGCAGTACTTC.

The sample holds a few counts of this clonotype. The chain has TRBV7-8 and TRBJ2-5; D possibly matches TRBD1 or TRBD2 (5 bases each). The CDR3 sequence is 17 residues long. CDR1 SGHVS and CDR2 FQNEAQ come from the germline V gene. V was clipped by 1 base and J by 2 bases, with 17 bases between them. The CDR3 is CASSLVRFSGTQETQYF. CDR3 DNA sequence: TGTGCCAGCAGCTTAGTGCGTTTTTCAGGGACGCAAGAGACCCAGTACTTC. The variable domain in full, with the rest retrieved from reference TRBV7-8 and TRBJ2-5, is GAGVSQSPRYKVAKRGQDVALRCDPISGHVSLFWYQQALGQGPEFLTYFQNEAQLDKSGLPSDRFFAERPEGSVSTLKIQRTQQEDSAVYLCASSLVRFSGTQETQYFGPGTRLLVL.

The V call is TRBV5-1, the J call TRBJ2-1; D is undetermined. Germline V gives CDR1 SGHRS, CDR2 YFSETQ. Deletions cut 2 bases from V and 7 bases from J, with 13 bases between. CDR3 length: 14 amino acids. CDR3 coding DNA: TGCGCCAGCAGCTTCTGGGGTGGGCCGAATGAGCAGTTCTTC. Translating gives CASSFWGGPNEQFF.

The V call is TRBV21-1, the J call TRBJ2-3; the D call in the table, TRBD1, was not verified against the DNA. TRBV21-1 is described as a pseudogene. The CDR3 totals 20 residues. This chain's CDR3 is CASSKAARPTTGDSTDTQYF. The DNA for the CDR3 is TGTGCCAGCAGCAAAGCCGCCCGCCCCACGACAGGGGATAGCACAGATACGCAGTATTTT.

This chain connects TRBV18 to TRBJ2-5; 8 bases fit TRBD2. Germline V lookup: CDR1 KGHSH, CDR2 LQKENI. There are 15 residues in the CDR3. V dropped 1 base and J dropped 0; count of bases not matched to a gene: 1. The chain's CDR3 is CASSPRTSYQETQYF. The CDR3 bases are TGTGCCAGCTCACCACGGACTAGCTACCAAGAGACCCAGTACTTC.

The chain uses TRBV20-1 and TRBJ2-2; TRBD1 might be the D (5 bases). V lost 3 bases and J 3 bases, leaving 11 bases between the germline ends. The CDR3 is 14 amino acids. Germline CDR1 and CDR2: DFQATT and SNEGSKA (reference sequence). The DNA of the CDR3 is TGCAGTGCTAGTTGGCAGGGCGACACCGGGGAGCTGTTTTTT. Its translation is CSASWQGDTGELFF.